A single sample gave rise to the 4 T cell receptor beta chains below, sequenced in a study of spatial heterogeneity in lung cancer. Time point in this sample: sample taken at primary tumor resection. Extraction of whole RNA from tumor, nontumor lung or frozen PBMC preceded unsorted sequencing. TCRdb redid the calling of the 5' RACE reads with MiXCR, one entry per CDR3 protein. The data show about 60,000 distinct CDR3 sequences, with more than 7% seen just once and around 16% held by the top ten. The sample was PBMCs, taken at surgery. The receptors derive from a female donor with early-stage non-small cell lung cancer.

This clonotype was seen repeatedly, ten times or more. V is TRBV7-2 and J is TRBJ1-5; D ambiguous. Germline V CDR1 and CDR2: SGHTA, FQGNSA. Trimming took off 0 bases at V and 4 bases at J, with 4 bases between the two ends. The CDR3 runs to 13 residues. The CDR3 nucleotides read TGTGCCAGCAGCTTAGCGGCGAATCAGCCCCAGCATTTT. This codes for CASSLAANQPQHF.

This clonotype was seen only a few times. V is TRBV12-3 or TRBV12-4 and J is TRBJ1-1; the D gene is possibly TRBD1 (6 bases). This CDR3 has 14 amino acids. Deletions cut 7 bases from V and 6 bases from J, with 18 bases between. The CDR3 DNA reads TGTGCCAGCATCAGGGGAGGCGGGGACTCTGAAGCTTTCTTT. Translation: CASIRGGGDSEAFF.

The sample holds many counts of this clonotype. The chain combines TRBV19 with TRBJ1-1, with 9 bases lining up with TRBD1. Germline loops: CDR1 LNHDA, CDR2 SQIVND (reference sequence). The trim removed 8 bases at V and 1 base at J, leaving 8 bases unmatched. The CDR3 covers 15 residues. CDR3 loop: CASYEQGAANTEAFF. CDR3 DNA: TGTGCCAGTTACGAACAGGGGGCGGCGAACACTGAAGCTTTCTTT.

The chain couples TRBV2 to TRBJ1-2; D gene uncertain. Germline V gene sequence: CDR1 SNHLY, CDR2 FYNNEI. V shed 5 bases and J shed 4 bases, with 14 bases lying between them. This CDR3 comprises 14 residues. CDR3 coding DNA: TGTGCCAGCAGTATCACAGATGCTACCTATGGCTACACCTTC. Translated: CASSITDATYGYTF.